This TCR beta chain was recovered during a study of shared clonotypes between healthy human individuals. Comment on this clone: The same CDR3 is also encoded by other DNA sequences in this sample.

Sequenced by immunoSEQ multiplex PCR; TCRdb stores in-frame clones only, minus some. The table lists about 710,000 clones, approximately 73% of them singletons. CDR3 length equals 15 residues. With 5 bases clipped from V and 4 bases from J, the junction kept 5 bases outside the gene matches. The V gene's germline CDR1 is SGHRS and CDR2 YFSETQ. The clonotype comes from a woman between 25 and 40 years old in good health. Sequenced material: memory CD4+ T cells sorted from blood. Subset given: CD45RA-negative fraction. The chain links TRBV5-1 to TRBJ2-1; 11 bases align to TRBD2. The CDR3 is CASSKTSGSYNEQFF. The CDR3 bases are TGCGCCAGCAGTAAAACTAGCGGGAGTTACAATGAGCAGTTCTTC.